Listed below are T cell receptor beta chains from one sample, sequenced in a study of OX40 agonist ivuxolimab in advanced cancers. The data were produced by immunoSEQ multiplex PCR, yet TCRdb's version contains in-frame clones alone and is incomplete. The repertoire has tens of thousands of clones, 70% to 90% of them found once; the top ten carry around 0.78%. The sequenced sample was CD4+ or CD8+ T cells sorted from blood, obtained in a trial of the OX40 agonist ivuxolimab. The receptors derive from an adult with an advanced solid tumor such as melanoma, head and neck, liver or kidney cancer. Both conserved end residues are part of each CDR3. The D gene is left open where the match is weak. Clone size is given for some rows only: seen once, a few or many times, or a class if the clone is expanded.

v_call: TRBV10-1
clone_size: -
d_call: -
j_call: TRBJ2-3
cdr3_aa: CASSDMTDTQYF
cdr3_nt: TGCGCCAGCAGCGACATGACAGATACGCAGTATTTT

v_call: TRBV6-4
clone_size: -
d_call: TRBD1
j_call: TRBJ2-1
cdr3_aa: CASSDSKIRGTGVYNEQFF
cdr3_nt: TGTGCCAGCAGTGACTCAAAGATCCGGGGGACAGGGGTCTACAATGAGCAGTTCTTC

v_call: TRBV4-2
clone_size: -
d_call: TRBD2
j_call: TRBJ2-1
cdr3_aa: CASSHVTSGTSVYNEQFF
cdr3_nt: TGTGCCAGCAGCCACGTAACCTCCGGGACTAGCGTCTACAATGAGCAGTTCTTC

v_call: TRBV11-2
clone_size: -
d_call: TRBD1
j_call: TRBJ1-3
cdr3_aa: CASSLGTGAGNTIYF
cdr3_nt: TGTGCCAGCAGCTTAGGGACAGGGGCCGGAAACACCATATATTTT

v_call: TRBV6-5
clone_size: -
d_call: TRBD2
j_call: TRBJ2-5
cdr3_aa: CASRRAGTGGETQYF
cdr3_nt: TGTGCCAGCAGGCGAGCCGGGACCGGGGGGGAGACCCAGTACTTC

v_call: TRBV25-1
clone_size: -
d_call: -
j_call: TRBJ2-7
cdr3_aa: CASSGAFFGHTYEQYF
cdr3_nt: TGTGCCAGCAGTGGGGCTTTTTTTGGACACACCTACGAGCAGTACTTC

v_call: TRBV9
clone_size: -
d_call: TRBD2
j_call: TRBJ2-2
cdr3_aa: CASSRLAGPNTGELFF
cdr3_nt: TGTGCCAGCAGCCGGCTAGCGGGACCGAACACCGGGGAGCTGTTTTTT

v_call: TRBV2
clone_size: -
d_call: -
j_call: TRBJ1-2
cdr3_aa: CASSASGLYGYTF
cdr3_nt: TGTGCCAGCAGTGCATCCGGGCTTTATGGCTACACCTTC

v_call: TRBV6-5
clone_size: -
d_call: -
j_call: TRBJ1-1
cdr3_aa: CASRGPLNTEAFF
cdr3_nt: TGTGCCAGCAGGGGACCGCTGAACACTGAAGCTTTCTTT

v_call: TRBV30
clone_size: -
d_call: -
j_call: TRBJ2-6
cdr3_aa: CAWGSSVRSGANVLTF
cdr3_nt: TGTGCCTGGGGGTCTTCCGTTCGCTCTGGGGCCAACGTCCTGACTTTC

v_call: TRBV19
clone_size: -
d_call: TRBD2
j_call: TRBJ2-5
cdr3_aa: CASKGSGISETQYF
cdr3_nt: TGTGCCAGTAAAGGTAGCGGGATATCAGAGACCCAGTACTTC

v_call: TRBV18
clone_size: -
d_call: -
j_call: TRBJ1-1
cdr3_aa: CASSEDRLNTEAFF
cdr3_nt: TGTGCCAGCTCGGAAGACAGGCTCAACACTGAAGCTTTCTTT

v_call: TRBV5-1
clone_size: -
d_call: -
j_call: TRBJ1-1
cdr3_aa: CASSLDGIWTEAFF
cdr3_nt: TGCGCCAGCAGCCTGGACGGTATCTGGACTGAAGCTTTCTTT

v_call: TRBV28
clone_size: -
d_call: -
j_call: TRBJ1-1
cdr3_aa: CASSLLGVTEAFF
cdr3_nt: TGTGCCAGCAGTTTATTGGGGGTCACTGAAGCTTTCTTT

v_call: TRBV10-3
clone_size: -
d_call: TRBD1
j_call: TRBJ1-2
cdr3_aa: CAIRGDRAQDGYTF
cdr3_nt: TGTGCCATCCGGGGGGACAGGGCACAGGATGGCTACACCTTC

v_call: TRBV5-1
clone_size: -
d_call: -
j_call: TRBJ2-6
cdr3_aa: CASSSASGANVLTF
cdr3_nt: TGCGCCAGCAGCTCAGCCTCTGGGGCCAACGTCCTGACTTTC

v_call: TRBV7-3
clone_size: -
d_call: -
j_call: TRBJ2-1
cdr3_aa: CASSLSIQGYNEQFF
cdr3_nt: TGTGCCAGCAGCTTATCCATCCAGGGGTACAATGAGCAGTTCTTC

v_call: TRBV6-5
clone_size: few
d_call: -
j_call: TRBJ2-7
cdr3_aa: CASGSQASYEQYF
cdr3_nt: TGTGCCAGCGGCTCGCAGGCGTCCTACGAGCAGTACTTC

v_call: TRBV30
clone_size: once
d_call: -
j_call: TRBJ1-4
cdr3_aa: CAWAHNEKLFF
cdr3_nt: TGTGCCTGGGCCCATAATGAAAAACTGTTTTTT

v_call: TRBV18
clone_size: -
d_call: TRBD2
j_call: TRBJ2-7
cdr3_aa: CASSPGRASYEQYF
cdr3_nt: TGTGCCAGCTCACCGGGGAGGGCTTCCTACGAGCAGTACTTC

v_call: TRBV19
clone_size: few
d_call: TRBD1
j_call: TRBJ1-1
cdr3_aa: CASMSGTGVGDTEAFF
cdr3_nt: TGTGCCAGTATGTCCGGGACAGGGGTAGGGGACACTGAAGCTTTCTTT

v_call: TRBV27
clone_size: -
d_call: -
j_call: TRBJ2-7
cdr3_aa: CASSPGLSPEQYF
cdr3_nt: TGTGCCAGCAGCCCCGGCCTGTCCCCCGAGCAGTACTTC

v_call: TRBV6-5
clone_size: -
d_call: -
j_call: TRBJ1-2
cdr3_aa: CASSYSVQYYGYTF
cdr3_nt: TGTGCCAGCAGTTACTCGGTTCAGTATTATGGCTACACCTTC

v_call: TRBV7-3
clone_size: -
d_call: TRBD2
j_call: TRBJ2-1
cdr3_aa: CASSQTSGGEQFF
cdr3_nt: TGTGCCAGCAGCCAGACTAGCGGTGGTGAGCAGTTCTTC

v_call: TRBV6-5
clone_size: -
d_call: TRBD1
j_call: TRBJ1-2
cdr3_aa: CASSYSQQGQGGGYTF
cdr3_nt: TGTGCCAGCAGTTACTCGCAGCAAGGACAGGGTGGAGGCTACACCTTC

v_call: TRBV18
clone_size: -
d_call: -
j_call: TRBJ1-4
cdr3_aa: CASSPRTLTNEKLFF
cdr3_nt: TGTGCCAGCTCACCAAGGACTTTAACTAATGAAAAACTGTTTTTT

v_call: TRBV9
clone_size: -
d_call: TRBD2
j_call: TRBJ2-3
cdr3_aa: CASSVVLGGSTDTQYF
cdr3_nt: TGTGCCAGCAGCGTAGTTTTGGGGGGGAGCACAGATACGCAGTATTTT

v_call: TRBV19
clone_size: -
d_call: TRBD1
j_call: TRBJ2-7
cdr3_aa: CASSSPGTGGGNEQYF
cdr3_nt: TGTGCCAGTAGTTCCCCCGGGACAGGGGGCGGCAACGAGCAGTACTTC

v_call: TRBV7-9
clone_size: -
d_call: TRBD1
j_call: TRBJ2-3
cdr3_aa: CASSRDRGRFADTQYF
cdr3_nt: TGTGCCAGCAGCCGGGACAGGGGGCGGTTCGCAGATACGCAGTATTTT

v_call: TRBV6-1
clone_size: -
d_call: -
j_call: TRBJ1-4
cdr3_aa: CASSEGGGRTNEKLFF
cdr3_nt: TGTGCCAGCAGTGAAGGAGGCGGCAGGACTAATGAAAAACTGTTTTTT

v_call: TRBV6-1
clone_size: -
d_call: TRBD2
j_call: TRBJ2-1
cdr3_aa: CASSEEGAGLAVNEQFF
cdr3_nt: TGTGCCAGCAGTGAAGAGGGGGCGGGACTAGCTGTCAATGAGCAGTTCTTC

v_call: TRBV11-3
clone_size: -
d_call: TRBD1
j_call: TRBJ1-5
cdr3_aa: CASTSRDRDNSNQPQHF
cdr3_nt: TGTGCCAGCACCTCCCGGGACAGGGATAATAGCAATCAGCCCCAGCATTTT

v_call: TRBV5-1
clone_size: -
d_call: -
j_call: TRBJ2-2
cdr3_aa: CASSLAAQSNTGELFF
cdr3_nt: TGCGCCAGCAGCTTGGCCGCACAATCGAACACCGGGGAGCTGTTTTTT

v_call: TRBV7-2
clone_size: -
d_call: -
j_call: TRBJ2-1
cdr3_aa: CASSFGSAWAGPSNEQFF
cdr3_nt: TGTGCCAGCAGCTTCGGTTCCGCGTGGGCAGGTCCTAGCAATGAGCAGTTCTTC

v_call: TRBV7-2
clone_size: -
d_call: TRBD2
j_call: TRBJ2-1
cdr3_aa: CASSLAGTSGGLGYNEQFF
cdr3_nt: TGTGCCAGCAGCTTAGCAGGGACTAGCGGGGGGCTTGGGTACAATGAGCAGTTCTTC

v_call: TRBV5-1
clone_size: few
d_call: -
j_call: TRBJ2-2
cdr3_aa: CASSLAGAGTGELFF
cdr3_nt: TGCGCCAGCAGCTTGGCAGGGGCAGGGACCGGGGAGCTGTTTTTT

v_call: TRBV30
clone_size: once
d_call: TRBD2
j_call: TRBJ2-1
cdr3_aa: CAGALTLLAGGGNEQFF
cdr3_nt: TGTGCCGGAGCGTTAACCCTTCTAGCGGGAGGTGGGAATGAGCAGTTCTTC

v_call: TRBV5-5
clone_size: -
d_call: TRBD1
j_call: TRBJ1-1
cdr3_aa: CASSLGQGVPEAFF
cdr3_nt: TGTGCCAGCAGCTTGGGACAGGGTGTCCCTGAAGCTTTCTTT

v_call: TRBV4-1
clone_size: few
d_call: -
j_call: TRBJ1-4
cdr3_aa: CASSSPRQATNEKLFF
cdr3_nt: TGCGCCAGCAGCTCCCCCCGGCAGGCAACTAATGAAAAACTGTTTTTT

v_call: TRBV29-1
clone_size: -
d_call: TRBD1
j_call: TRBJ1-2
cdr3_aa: CSSSQGSNYGYTF
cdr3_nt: TGCAGCTCGTCACAGGGGTCTAACTATGGCTACACCTTC

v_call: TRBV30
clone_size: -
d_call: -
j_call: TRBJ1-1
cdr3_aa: CAWSDGRSKAFF
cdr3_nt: TGTGCCTGGAGTGATGGGCGCTCGAAAGCTTTCTTT

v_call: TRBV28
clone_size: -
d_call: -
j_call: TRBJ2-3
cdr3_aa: CASLKGVSDTQYF
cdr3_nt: TGTGCCAGCCTAAAGGGAGTTTCAGATACGCAGTATTTT

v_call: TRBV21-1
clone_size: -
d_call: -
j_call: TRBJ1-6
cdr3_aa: CASPGPDVVTPLHF
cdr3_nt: TGTGCCAGCCCTGGTCCGGACGTTGTTACACCCCTCCACTTT